These 30 T cell receptor beta chains originate from one sample sequenced in a study of control samples from healthy donors and cancer patients. Clones were sequenced by immunoSEQ multiplex PCR, and TCRdb holds only the in-frame ones, with some missing. The sample lists under 150,000 clones; approximately 88% were seen once. The material sequenced was blood. These receptors were taken from a man aged 35-49 years in good health.

This clone has only a few counts. The chain joins TRBV6-2 or TRBV6-3 to TRBJ2-7; unclear D gene. V lost 0 bases to trimming and J lost 3 bases, with 12 bases between them. The length of the CDR3 is 15 residues. Per the germline V gene, CDR1 is MNHEY and CDR2 is SVGEGT. CDR3 DNA: TGTGCCAGCAGTTACTCGAGTCTCAATAGCTACGAGCAGTACTTC. Protein: CASSYSSLNSYEQYF.

Concerning this clone: The sample has other DNA sequences that encode this CDR3 too. The chain joins TRBV5-1 to TRBJ2-7, with D possibly TRBD2 on 5 matching bases. CDR1 is SGHRS, CDR2 YFSETQ, per germline. The CDR3 length is 14 residues. Trimming took 2 bases from V and 1 from J, leaving 10 bases between them. The CDR3 sequence: CASSLLGNSYEQYF. The CDR3, as DNA: TGCGCCAGCAGCTTACTAGGGAATTCCTACGAGCAGTACTTC.

This clone was counted only a few times. The rearrangement joins TRBV28 to TRBJ1-1; 7 bases align to TRBD1. V gave up 6 bases and J gave up 1 base; unmatched junction bases: 8. This CDR3 spans 15 amino acids. The germline gives CDR1 MDHEN, CDR2 SYDVKM. The CDR3 here is CASRSTGNPNTEAFF. The CDR3 DNA is TGTGCCAGCAGGTCGACAGGGAATCCGAACACTGAAGCTTTCTTT.

The V gene is TRBV13, the J gene TRBJ1-4; D might be TRBD1 (5 bases). The CDR3 has 16 amino acids. In germline, CDR1 is PRHDT, CDR2 FYEKMQ (reference sequence). V lost 6 bases to trimming and J lost 10 bases, with 24 bases between them. The CDR3 coding sequence is TGTGCCAGCAGTTTACGGCTTACAGGCTCAGAGGGAAAACTGTTTTTT. This gives the protein CASSLRLTGSEGKLFF.

The V gene is TRBV10-1, the J gene TRBJ2-2; 7 positions agree with TRBD2. The CDR3 extends over 17 amino acids. CDR1 WNHNN and CDR2 SYGVQD come from the germline V gene (reference sequence). The V segment lost 0 bases and the J segment 3 bases; nucleotides outside the gene matches: 7. The CDR3 region has the DNA TGCGCCAGCAGTGAGTCAATCGGGGGGTCATACACCGGGGAGCTGTTTTTT. This codes for CASSESIGGSYTGELFF.

V is TRBV7-2 and J is TRBJ1-1, with D possibly matching TRBD1 (6 bases). In germline, CDR1 is SGHTA, CDR2 FQGNSA. CDR3 length equals 13 residues. V was clipped by 5 bases and J by 1 base, with 8 bases between them. This CDR3 is CASSGQTNTEAFF. Written as DNA, the CDR3 is TGTGCCAGCAGCGGACAGACGAACACTGAAGCTTTCTTT. The whole variable domain, filled in from reference TRBV7-2 and TRBJ1-1, reads GAGVSQSPSNKVTEKGKDVELRCDPISGHTALYWYRQSLGQGLEFLIYFQGNSAPDKSGLPSDRFSAERTGGSVSTLTIQRTQQEDSAVYLCASSGQTNTEAFFGQGTRLTVV.

This rearrangement joins TRBV2 to TRBJ2-4, with D perhaps matching TRBD1 (5 bases). Trimming removed 8 bases at V and 6 bases at J, with 20 bases between. CDR1 SNHLY and CDR2 FYNNEI come from the germline V gene. This CDR3 region has 15 residues. Written as DNA, the CDR3 is TGTGCCAGCGGGGCTTGGAGAGGTTCCCGAAACATTCAGTACTTC. Translation: CASGAWRGSRNIQYF.

This clone was observed a handful of times. The V and J genes are TRBV27 and TRBJ1-5; D not resolved. CDR3 size: 14 residues. Germline CDR1 is MNHEY and CDR2 is SMNVEV (reference sequence). Between the trimmed V and J ends, which lost 2 bases and 6 bases, there was a span of 11 bases. CDR3 region: CASSLVAWGQPQHF. The CDR3 DNA is TGTGCCAGCAGTTTAGTGGCTTGGGGTCAGCCCCAGCATTTT.

The chain combines TRBV5-5 with TRBJ1-3; no definite D call. V lost 0 bases to trimming and J lost 5 bases, with 6 bases between them. CDR3 length: 13 residues. The germline CDR1 and CDR2 sequences are SGHKS and YYEKEE (reference sequence). The CDR3 sequence: CASSLGGRNTIYF. Here the CDR3 DNA reads TGTGCCAGCAGCTTGGGCGGACGAAACACCATATATTTT.

This clone was recorded a few times. This sequence joins TRBV30 and TRBJ1-5; the D gene is possibly TRBD1 (5 bases). The V and J ends lost 1 base and 0 bases respectively, with 7 bases between them. Germline V gene lookup returns CDR1 GTSNPN and CDR2 SVGIG (reference sequence). There are 14 residues in the CDR3. The CDR3 DNA reads as TGTGCCTGGAGTGAGGGGTATAGCAATCAGCCCCAGCATTTT. This codes for CAWSEGYSNQPQHF.

This chain links TRBV6-1 with TRBJ1-1; D gene uncertain. CDR3 size: 14 residues. V lost 1 base, J lost 3 bases, and 9 bases lay in between. CDR1 is MNHNS, CDR2 SASEGT, per germline. CDR3 sequence: CASSEVSAYTEAFF. CDR3 sequence (DNA): TGTGCCAGCAGTGAAGTCTCGGCCTACACTGAAGCTTTCTTT.

V is TRBV11-2 and J is TRBJ1-1; D unclear. V was trimmed by 6 bases and J by 6 bases, leaving 14 bases between them. CDR3 length equals 13 residues. Germline V gene sequence: CDR1 SGHAT, CDR2 FQNNGV. CDR3 coding DNA: TGTGCCAGCAGGGACGAGGACTACGCTGAAGCTTTCTTT. Translating gives CASRDEDYAEAFF.

This clone occurred once. The V call is TRBV10-1, the J call TRBJ2-3; D may be TRBD1 or TRBD2 (5 bases each). Trimming left V 4 bases short and J 2 bases short, with 13 bases between. The CDR3 is made up of 15 amino acids. Germline CDR1 reads WNHNN; CDR2 reads SYGVQD (reference sequence). The CDR3 nucleotides are TGCGCCAGCAGTGTGGGGGAAGGCGACACAGATACGCAGTATTTT. Amino acid sequence: CASSVGEGDTDTQYF.

The chain employs TRBV19 and TRBJ1-1; 7 bases are a match to TRBD1. Germline V gene data show CDR1 as LNHDA and CDR2 as SQIVND (reference sequence). This CDR3 has 14 amino acids. The V and J ends lost 4 bases and 5 bases, in that order; junction bases with no gene match: 7. The CDR3 bases are TGTGCCAGTAGTAGCCGACAGGGAATGACTGAAGCTTTCTTT. This translates into CASSSRQGMTEAFF.

The chain is built from TRBV4-1 and TRBJ1-5; D may be TRBD1 (6 bases). With 0 bases removed from V and 7 bases from J, the gap between germline ends came to 22 bases. This CDR3 contains 18 residues. The V gene's germline CDR1 is MGHRA and CDR2 YSYEKL. The CDR3 region has the DNA TGCGCCAGCAGCCAAGAACGAAGGGGGTTTGAGGGTGGACAGCCCCAGCATTTT. Protein sequence: CASSQERRGFEGGQPQHF.

The rearrangement joins TRBV6-2 or TRBV6-3 to TRBJ2-7; 7 bases line up with TRBD1. Germline CDR1 MNHEY, CDR2 SVGEGT. V shed 3 bases and J 2 bases; nucleotides not matched to a gene: 4. This CDR3 has 14 amino acids. The DNA of the CDR3 is TGTGCCAGCAGTTATACGCAGGGGGCCTACGAGCAGTACTTC. This sequence encodes CASSYTQGAYEQYF.

The rearrangement links TRBV9 to TRBJ1-4; no clear D. The CDR3 is made up of 15 amino acids. Germline V gives CDR1 SGDLS, CDR2 YYNGEE. V lost 4 bases and J lost 1, with 11 bases in between. This CDR3 reads CASSPRGRTNEKLFF. The DNA for the CDR3 is TGTGCCAGCAGCCCCCGTGGCAGAACTAATGAAAAACTGTTTTTT. The full variable domain, completed using reference TRBV9 and TRBJ1-4, is DSGVTQTPKHLITATGQRVTLRCSPRSGDLSVYWYQQSLDQGLQFLIQYYNGEERAKGNILERFSAQQFPDLHSELNLSSLELGDSALYFCASSPRGRTNEKLFFGSGTQLSVL.

This chain links TRBV7-3 with TRBJ1-2; no clear D gene. This CDR3 contains 12 residues. The germline V gene encodes CDR1 SGHTA and CDR2 FQGTGA. V lost 5 bases, J lost 7 bases, and 11 bases lay in between. The CDR3 bases are TGTGCCAGCAGCGCGGACGGAACTGGCTACACCTTC. Amino acid sequence: CASSADGTGYTF.

V is TRBV10-2 and J is TRBJ2-5, with D perhaps matching TRBD1 (6 bases). This CDR3 is 16 amino acids long. V gave up 0 bases and J gave up 0 bases, with 11 bases separating them. Germline V gene lookup returns CDR1 WSHSY and CDR2 SAAADI. The CDR3 DNA sequence: TGCGCCAGCAGTGAGTCTCGCAGGGGTTACCAAGAGACCCAGTACTTC. It specifies CASSESRRGYQETQYF.

V is TRBV11-3 and J is TRBJ2-5; D is possibly TRBD1 (6 bases). The CDR3 is 14 amino acids. Trimming stripped 5 bases from V and 2 bases from J, with 12 bases between. Germline CDR1 reads SGHNT; CDR2 reads YENEEA. The CDR3 DNA sequence: TGTGCCAGCAGCCACCTAGGGGGACAAGAGACCCAGTACTTC. Translation gives CASSHLGGQETQYF.

This rearrangement joins TRBV2 to TRBJ1-1, with D hard to call. V dropped 7 bases and J dropped 1 base, with 10 bases sitting between them. This CDR3 region has 13 residues. Germline V lookup: CDR1 SNHLY, CDR2 FYNNEI. The CDR3 loop reads CASTFTWNTEAFF. The CDR3 DNA reads TGTGCCAGCACCTTTACATGGAACACTGAAGCTTTCTTT. The full variable domain, rest sourced from reference TRBV2 and TRBJ1-1, is EPEVTQTPSHQVTQMGQEVILRCVPISNHLYFYWYRQILGQKVEFLVSFYNNEISEKSEIFDDQFSVERPDGSNFTLKIRSTKLEDSAMYFCASTFTWNTEAFFGQGTRLTVV.

The chain has TRBV24-1 and TRBJ1-4, with a weak D call TRBD1 (6 bases). The CDR3 loop spans 15 amino acids. Per the germline V gene, CDR1 is KGHDR and CDR2 is SFDVKD. Trimming took 1 base from V and 8 from J, leaving 13 bases between them. The CDR3 DNA follows: TGTGCCACCAGTGATTTCTCACAGGGTCGGGAAAAACTGTTTTTT. It is translated as CATSDFSQGREKLFF.

The chain has TRBV12-3 or TRBV12-4 and TRBJ1-1, with D uncertain. Trimming removed 1 base at V and 1 base at J, with 4 bases between. The CDR3 is made up of 13 amino acids. CDR3 coding DNA: TGTGCCAGCAGTTTAGTTTGGAACACTGAAGCTTTCTTT. The encoded protein is CASSLVWNTEAFF.

Here the CDR3 reads CATVGEGYGYTF. Here the CDR3 DNA reads TGTGCCACCGTCGGGGAGGGCTATGGCTACACCTTC. The J gene is TRBJ1-2, the V gene TRBV6-5; the D is unclear. V dropped 10 bases and J dropped 4 bases, with 13 bases sitting between them. The germline V gene has CDR1 MNHEY and CDR2 SVGAGI. CDR3 length: 12 amino acids.

The genes are TRBV24-1 and TRBJ2-1, with TRBD2 as a possible D gene (6 bases). There are 17 residues in the CDR3. Germline V gene data show CDR1 as KGHDR and CDR2 as SFDVKD. V lost 1 base to trimming and J lost 8 bases, with 20 bases between them. The CDR3 spells CATSDLGRGPKGHEQFF. For the CDR3, the DNA is TGTGCCACCAGTGATTTAGGGCGGGGTCCAAAGGGCCATGAGCAGTTCTTC.

V and J are TRBV3-1 (or the pseudogene TRBV3-2) and TRBJ1-4; 7 positions match TRBD1. Germline values: CDR1 LGHDT, CDR2 YNNKEL (reference sequence). Trimming removed 4 bases from V and 1 base from J; junction bases left unmatched: 6. The CDR3 totals 16 residues. The CDR3, as DNA: TGTGCCAGCAGCCCATACACAGGGGAAACTAATGAAAAACTGTTTTTT. Amino acid sequence: CASSPYTGETNEKLFF.

V is TRBV9 and J is TRBJ2-7, with TRBD2 matching 7 bases. This CDR3 has 15 amino acids. The V gene end was trimmed by 0 bases and the J gene end by 3 bases; junction bases not matched to a gene: 6. Germline V gene data show CDR1 as SGDLS and CDR2 as YYNGEE. The CDR3 reads CASSVGVGGYYEQYF. DNA of the CDR3: TGTGCCAGCAGCGTAGGGGTCGGGGGGTACTACGAGCAGTACTTC.

The rearrangement uses TRBV21-1 and TRBJ1-1. TRBV21-1 is annotated as a pseudogene. The CDR3 loop spans 14 amino acids. The CDR3 reads CASSKRFWNTEAFF. CDR3 in DNA: TGTGCCAGCAGCAAAAGGTTCTGGAACACTGAAGCTTTCTTT.

The gene calls are TRBV10-1 and TRBJ2-3; no reliable D call. This CDR3 spans 17 amino acids. Per germline, CDR1 WNHNN and CDR2 SYGVQD (reference sequence). V lost 2 bases and J 0 bases, leaving 15 bases between the germline ends. CDR3 DNA: TGCGCCAGCAGTGAGGCCGATAAGTTCGGTAGCACAGATACGCAGTATTTT. Translated: CASSEADKFGSTDTQYF.

This chain links TRBV9 with TRBJ2-7; 8 nucleotides align to TRBD2. The CDR3 has 14 residues. V was pared by 4 bases and J by 4 bases, with 7 bases of the junction left unmatched. CDR1 and CDR2 from the germline V gene are SGDLS and YYNGEE. CDR3 in amino acids: CASSPIGGEYEQYF. The CDR3, as DNA: TGTGCCAGCAGCCCTATCGGGGGGGAATACGAGCAGTACTTC.